These 27 T cell receptor beta chains were sequenced from one sample in a study of blood T cell repertoires in COVID-19. The data were produced by immunoSEQ multiplex PCR, yet TCRdb's version contains in-frame clones alone and is incomplete. The table records under 250,000 clones, 85% to 90% of them present only once. Input material: PBMCs or T cells enriched from blood (not recorded which). The source is a woman younger than 45 with acute COVID-19.

The V and J genes are TRBV29-1 and TRBJ1-2; maybe TRBD1 (6 bases). Trimming cost V 8 bases and J 4 bases, with 17 bases left between them. This CDR3 is 13 amino acids long. CDR1 SQVTM and CDR2 ANQGSEA come from the germline V gene. Here the CDR3 reads CSTRGGTSYGYTF. In DNA form, the CDR3 reads TGCAGCACCCGAGGGGGTACGTCCTATGGCTACACCTTC.

The V and J genes are TRBV24-1 and TRBJ2-2; a possible D gene is TRBD2 (6 bases). The germline V gene encodes CDR1 KGHDR and CDR2 SFDVKD. The CDR3 runs to 18 residues. V shed 1 base and J shed 4 bases, with 18 bases lying between them. CDR3 amino acids: CATSDFRHGGVITGELFF. In nucleotides, the CDR3 is TGTGCCACCAGTGATTTCCGTCACGGCGGGGTGATCACCGGGGAGCTGTTTTTT.

The chain is built from TRBV29-1 and TRBJ1-4, with D uncertain. Trimming shortened V by 7 bases and J by 7 bases, and 22 bases separated the two germline ends. Germline CDR1 and CDR2: SQVTM and ANQGSEA. This CDR3 region has 15 residues. For the CDR3, the DNA is TGCAGCGCTATGACCTTGGAGGAGGAAGGTGAAAAACTGTTTTTT. Encoded protein: CSAMTLEEEGEKLFF.

The gene calls are TRBV30 and TRBJ2-7; TRBD2 agrees at 13 bases. In germline, CDR1 is GTSNPN, CDR2 SVGIG (reference sequence). The CDR3 is 14 residues long. Trimming at V came to 0 bases and at J to 8 bases, leaving 4 bases not matched to a gene. CDR3 bases: TGTGCCTGGAGTGTTGGACTAGCGGGGGTACAGCAGTACTTC. Its protein product is CAWSVGLAGVQQYF.

Comments on this clone: Different DNA sequences within this sample yield the same CDR3. The genes are TRBV9 and TRBJ2-2, with D hard to call. The germline CDR1 and CDR2 sequences are SGDLS and YYNGEE. The V gene lost 0 bases and the J gene lost 5 bases, with 8 bases spanning the gap. The CDR3 spans 14 residues. The CDR3 region has the DNA TGTGCCAGCAGCGTAGGAGGTGGAACCGGGGAGCTGTTTTTT. It specifies CASSVGGGTGELFF.

J is TRBJ2-2 and V is TRBV10-3; D remains unclear. This CDR3 is built from 14 residues. Germline CDR1 reads ENHRY; CDR2 reads SYGVKD. The germline V and J ends were trimmed by 4 bases and 5 bases, with 11 bases remaining between them. CDR3 DNA: TGTGCCATCAGTGGTTTGAGTGAAACCGGGGAGCTGTTTTTT. It encodes CAISGLSETGELFF.

The chain links TRBV6-2 or TRBV6-3 to TRBJ1-1, with 10 nucleotides matching TRBD1. The CDR3 extends over 13 amino acids. The germline V gene encodes CDR1 MNHEY and CDR2 SVGEGT. The J segment lost 11 bases and the V segment lost 6 bases, leaving 9 bases of the junction unmatched. As DNA, the CDR3 is TGTGCCAGCAGCGGGACAGGGGTGTTTGGGGCTTTCTTT. The encoded protein is CASSGTGVFGAFF.

The V gene is TRBV7-8, the J gene TRBJ1-1; TRBD1 aligns across 7 bases. J gave up 4 bases and V 3 bases, and 8 bases lay outside the gene matches. The CDR3 spans 15 residues. Looked up from germline, CDR1 is SGHVS and CDR2 is FQNEAQ. The CDR3 sequence: CASSFKGAEGTEAFF. The CDR3 DNA reads as TGTGCCAGCAGCTTTAAGGGGGCTGAGGGCACTGAAGCTTTCTTT.

The chain links TRBV5-6 to TRBJ1-2; no definite D call. V gave up 6 bases and J gave up 2 bases, with 11 bases separating them. The V gene's germline CDR1 is SGHDT and CDR2 YYEEEE. The CDR3 runs 13 residues. The CDR3 loop reads CASNPGRNYGYTF. The DNA for the CDR3 is TGTGCCAGCAATCCAGGCAGGAACTATGGCTACACCTTC.

The V call is TRBV7-8, the J call TRBJ1-4, with 9 bases matching TRBD1. Germline assignment: CDR1 SGHVS and CDR2 FQNEAQ. V shed 1 base, J shed 1 base, and the junction held 7 bases outside the gene matches. This CDR3 spans 18 amino acids. The CDR3 DNA sequence: TGTGCCAGCAGCTTAGATCGGGACAGGGATTTAACTAATGAAAAACTGTTTTTT. This codes for CASSLDRDRDLTNEKLFF.

This clone was seen once. The chain recombines TRBV7-2 with TRBJ2-1, with a weak D call TRBD1 (5 bases). Deletions cut 0 bases from V and 2 bases from J, with 17 bases between. Germline V gene data show CDR1 as SGHTA and CDR2 as FQGNSA. The CDR3 has 18 residues. For the CDR3, the DNA is TGTGCCAGCAGCTTAGCTTGGGGCGCCGTCGCTACCTACAATGAGCAGTTCTTC. Protein: CASSLAWGAVATYNEQFF. Complete variable domain (other parts from reference TRBV7-2 and TRBJ2-1): GAGVSQSPSNKVTEKGKDVELRCDPISGHTALYWYRQSLGQGLEFLIYFQGNSAPDKSGLPSDRFSAERTGGSVSTLTIQRTQQEDSAVYLCASSLAWGAVATYNEQFFGPGTRLTVL.

The chain combines TRBV4-1 with TRBJ2-7, with no clear D. V was clipped by 1 base and J by 9 bases, with 7 bases between them. Per germline, CDR1 MGHRA and CDR2 YSYEKL. CDR3 length: 11 amino acids. The DNA for the CDR3 is TGCGCCAGCAGCCAAGGGGCTGGGCAGTACTTC. Protein: CASSQGAGQYF.

V is TRBV5-4 and J is TRBJ1-6; no clear D. Germline V lookup: CDR1 SGHNT, CDR2 YYREEE (reference sequence). The CDR3 runs to 15 residues. The V gene lost 0 bases and the J gene lost 5 bases, with 9 bases spanning the gap. CDR3 residues: CASSLGQADNSPLHF. CDR3 nucleotide sequence: TGTGCCAGCAGCTTGGGGCAGGCAGATAATTCACCCCTCCACTTT.

The chain links TRBV19 to TRBJ1-5; 8 bases match TRBD1. The CDR3 totals 15 residues. The V and J ends lost 3 bases and 2 bases, in that order; junction bases with no gene match: 3. CDR1 LNHDA and CDR2 SQIVND come from the germline V gene (reference sequence). The CDR3 protein is CASSMDRAGNQPQHF. The DNA of the CDR3 is TGTGCCAGTAGTATGGACAGGGCGGGCAATCAGCCCCAGCATTTT.

The chain joins TRBV9 to TRBJ2-3; TRBD2 is a possible D gene (6 bases). The germline gives CDR1 SGDLS, CDR2 YYNGEE. The CDR3 is made up of 15 amino acids. Trimming removed 0 bases at V and 6 bases at J, with 14 bases between. The DNA of the CDR3 is TGTGCCAGCAGCGTAGGGGGGGTTCGGACCGATACGCAGTATTTT. Translated, it gives CASSVGGVRTDTQYF.

The chain uses TRBV2 and TRBJ2-3; maybe TRBD2 (7 bases). Deletions cut 7 bases from V and 3 bases from J, with 14 bases between. The CDR3 contains 14 residues. Per germline, CDR1 SNHLY and CDR2 FYNNEI. In nucleotides, the CDR3 is TGTGCCAGCAAGGCAGGGAGGGGGACAGATACGCAGTATTTT. Its protein is CASKAGRGTDTQYF.

CDR3 amino acids: CASSLFLEQYF. CDR3 nucleotides: TGTGCCAGCAGCTTATTCTTGGAGCAGTACTTC. The J gene is TRBJ2-7, the V gene TRBV11-2; D unresolved. CDR3 size: 11 residues. Germline V CDR1 and CDR2: SGHAT, FQNNGV. Deletions cut 2 bases from V and 7 bases from J, with 6 bases between.

V usage is TRBV5-5 and J usage is TRBJ1-1; TRBD1 matches 10 bases. Trimming cost V 5 bases and J 4 bases; bases outside gene matches: 8. CDR1 is SGHKS, CDR2 YYEKEE, per germline (reference sequence). This CDR3 comprises 15 residues. The CDR3 reads CASSRQGAGVTEAFF. The CDR3, as DNA: TGTGCCAGCAGTAGACAGGGGGCGGGGGTCACTGAAGCTTTCTTT.

The chain carries TRBV5-1 and TRBJ1-2; D gene uncertain. The length of the CDR3 is 15 residues. Germline V gives CDR1 SGHRS, CDR2 YFSETQ. Trimming shortened V by 0 bases and J by 3 bases, and 12 bases separated the two germline ends. In DNA, the CDR3 is TGCGCCAGCAGCTTGGTGGGCAGCATAGACTATGGCTACACCTTC. This encodes CASSLVGSIDYGYTF.

The chain uses TRBV30 and TRBJ2-7; TRBD2 is a possible D gene (5 bases). This CDR3 comprises 11 residues. The germline gives CDR1 GTSNPN, CDR2 SVGIG (reference sequence). With 6 bases removed from V and 2 bases from J, the gap between germline ends came to 8 bases. The CDR3, as DNA: TGTGCCTGCCGGGGTCCCTACGAGCAGTACTTC. It encodes CACRGPYEQYF.

The chain joins TRBV6-5 to TRBJ2-1; 11 nucleotides align to TRBD1. CDR1 MNHEY and CDR2 SVGAGI come from the germline V gene. J gave up 6 bases and V 4 bases, and 8 bases lay outside the gene matches. This CDR3 has 16 residues. This CDR3 reads CASSFDPGTGGNEQFF. The CDR3 DNA reads TGTGCCAGCAGTTTCGATCCCGGGACAGGGGGCAATGAGCAGTTCTTC.

The rearrangement links TRBV2 to TRBJ2-6; 12 positions agree with TRBD1. The CDR3 sequence is 17 residues long. Germline loops: CDR1 SNHLY, CDR2 FYNNEI. V trimming: 10 bases; J trimming: 2 bases; junction bases outside the gene matches: 9. The CDR3 sequence is CATDPGQGATGANVLTF. The CDR3 DNA follows: TGTGCCACGGATCCGGGACAGGGGGCTACTGGGGCCAACGTCCTGACTTTC.

The chain has TRBV5-1 and TRBJ2-5; TRBD1 agrees at 8 bases. The J segment lost 3 bases and the V segment lost 4 bases, leaving 14 bases of the junction unmatched. This CDR3 is built from 17 residues. Germline CDR1 and CDR2: SGHRS and YFSETQ. CDR3 bases: TGCGCCAGCAGCAGATCCGCGTCAGGGGGCATGGAAGAGACCCAGTACTTC. Translating gives CASSRSASGGMEETQYF.

The chain recombines TRBV19 with TRBJ1-4; D unresolved. The CDR3 runs 14 residues. Trimming shortened V by 7 bases and J by 4 bases, and 13 bases separated the two germline ends. Germline CDR1 and CDR2: LNHDA and SQIVND (reference sequence). The CDR3 DNA reads as TGTGCCAGTACCGCTCTCAGGCTTAATGAAAAACTGTTTTTT. This sequence encodes CASTALRLNEKLFF. Based on the CDR3 plus reference TRBV19 and TRBJ1-4, the full variable domain is DGGITQSPKYLFRKEGQNVTLSCEQNLNHDAMYWYRQDPGQGLRLIYYSQIVNDFQKGDIAEGYSVSREKKESFPLTVTSAQKNPTAFYLCASTALRLNEKLFFGSGTQLSVL.

The rearrangement joins TRBV7-2 to TRBJ2-2; TRBD2 is a possible D gene (6 bases). The CDR3 consists of 15 residues. The V end was cut by 5 bases, the J end by 4 bases, with 14 bases between. Germline CDR1 is SGHTA and CDR2 is FQGNSA. The CDR3 DNA follows: TGTGCCAGCAGCCTAGGAGGGCTCCCCACCGGGGAGCTGTTTTTT. It translates to CASSLGGLPTGELFF.

The CDR3 is CASSSLQGDYGYTF. CDR3 in DNA: TGTGCCAGCAGCTCCCTTCAGGGGGACTATGGCTACACCTTC. The chain has TRBV5-6 and TRBJ1-2; the match to TRBD1 covers 7 bases. Per germline, CDR1 SGHDT and CDR2 YYEEEE. The CDR3 is made up of 14 amino acids. V dropped 3 bases and J dropped 3; count of bases not matched to a gene: 5.

The rearrangement uses TRBV28 and TRBJ1-3, with no clear D. The germline V gene encodes CDR1 MDHEN and CDR2 SYDVKM. The CDR3 extends over 14 amino acids. V lost 3 bases to trimming and J lost 0 bases, with 6 bases between them. As DNA, the CDR3 is TGTGCCAGCAGTTTCCATAGCTCTGGAAACACCATATATTTT. Protein product: CASSFHSSGNTIYF.